One sample yielded the 28 T cell receptor beta chains listed below, sequenced in a study of control samples from healthy donors and cancer patients. Libraries were prepared by immunoSEQ multiplex PCR; TCRdb keeps only in-frame clonotypes and omits some of them. The top ten clones hold over 5.5% of a sample with fewer than 500,000 clones, 80% to 95% of them seen once. The source material was PBMCs. These TCRs come from a man aged 35 to 55 with head and neck cancer.

CDR3 protein: CASSFSPQAMNTEAFF. As DNA, the CDR3 is TGTGCCAGCAGTTTCAGTCCTCAAGCTATGAACACTGAAGCTTTCTTT. The gene calls are TRBV28 and TRBJ1-1; D is unresolved. V lost 3 bases and J lost 0, with 14 bases in between. The germline V gene encodes CDR1 MDHEN and CDR2 SYDVKM. This CDR3 is 16 amino acids long.

The gene calls are TRBV25-1 and TRBJ2-7, with no clear D. The CDR3 length is 12 residues. The germline CDR1 and CDR2 sequences are MGHDK and SYGVNS. V was cut by 5 bases and J by 5 bases, with 10 bases left in between. The DNA of the CDR3 is TGTGCCAGCAGTTGGGGTGGAAACGAGCAGTACTTC. Translating gives CASSWGGNEQYF.

The chain uses TRBV7-9 and TRBJ2-5, with 14 positions matching TRBD2. This CDR3 spans 16 amino acids. V shed 4 bases, J shed 5 bases, and the junction held 6 bases outside the gene matches. Germline lookup yields CDR1 SEHNR and CDR2 FQNEAQ (reference sequence). In nucleotides, the CDR3 is TGTGCCAGCAGCTCCGGGACTAGCGGGAGTTGGGAGACCCAGTACTTC. Residues: CASSSGTSGSWETQYF.

As for this clone: A junction boundary mismatches the germline segment, possibly from a read error. This chain joins TRBV7-9 and TRBJ1-1; D is uncertain. Germline CDR1 is SEHNR and CDR2 is FQNEAQ (reference sequence). The CDR3 covers 13 residues. CDR3 in DNA: TGTGCCAGCAACTTAGAACAGAACACTGAAGCTTTCTTT. This encodes CASNLEQNTEAFF. Together with reference TRBV7-9 and TRBJ1-1, the CDR3 gives the full variable domain: DTGVSQNPRHKITKRGQNVTFRCDPISEHNRLYWYRQTLGQGPEFLTYFQNEAQLEKSRLLSDRFSAERPKGSFSTLEIQRTEQGDSAMYLCASNLEQNTEAFFGQGTRLTVV.

This sequence joins TRBV5-1 and TRBJ2-3; D is perhaps TRBD2 (7 bases). The CDR3 spans 16 residues. Germline loops: CDR1 SGHRS, CDR2 YFSETQ. V lost 1 base, J lost 4 bases, and 16 bases lay in between. The CDR3, as DNA: TGCGCCAGCAGCTTGATATCGGGGGGCTTCTCAGATACGCAGTATTTT. This encodes CASSLISGGFSDTQYF.

The chain's CDR3 is CASIDSPLDKLFF. Written as DNA, the CDR3 is TGTGCCAGCATAGACAGTCCTCTGGACAAACTGTTTTTT. The J gene is TRBJ1-4, the V gene TRBV28; D is possibly TRBD1 (5 bases). Germline loops: CDR1 MDHEN, CDR2 SYDVKM. This CDR3 region has 13 residues. V lost 7 bases to trimming and J lost 11 bases, with 17 bases between them.

The chain links TRBV6-5 to TRBJ2-2, with D tentatively TRBD2 (6 bases). In germline, CDR1 is MNHEY, CDR2 SVGAGI. Trimming left V 10 bases short and J 4 bases short, with 16 bases between. The CDR3 covers 14 residues. The CDR3 nucleotides read TGTGCCACCGGGCGGGGATTCGGCACCGGGGAGCTGTTTTTT. As protein: CATGRGFGTGELFF.

The CDR3 DNA reads as TGTGCCAGCAGCGTAGTCTCCGCGGGCGCAAACACTGAAGCTTTCTTT. Amino acids: CASSVVSAGANTEAFF. V gene TRBV9 combines with J gene TRBJ1-1; D gene unclear. The germline V gene encodes CDR1 SGDLS and CDR2 YYNGEE. The CDR3 spans 16 residues. V lost 0 bases to trimming and J lost 2 bases, with 14 bases between them. The full variable domain, with the rest looked up from reference TRBV9 and TRBJ1-1, is DSGVTQTPKHLITATGQRVTLRCSPRSGDLSVYWYQQSLDQGLQFLIQYYNGEERAKGNILERFSAQQFPDLHSELNLSSLELGDSALYFCASSVVSAGANTEAFFGQGTRLTVV.

The chain links TRBV27 to TRBJ2-2; no firm D call. The CDR3 is 13 amino acids. With 2 bases removed from V and 7 bases from J, the gap between germline ends came to 8 bases. Germline loops: CDR1 MNHEY, CDR2 SMNVEV (reference sequence). Written as DNA, the CDR3 is TGTGCCAGCAGTTTAGGTCAACTCGGGGAGCTGTTTTTT. The encoded protein is CASSLGQLGELFF.

The chain is built from TRBV4-1 and TRBJ1-3; D unclear. Germline V CDR1 and CDR2: MGHRA, YSYEKL. The CDR3 covers 16 residues. V was pared by 2 bases and J by 0 bases, with 11 bases between. This CDR3 reads CASSQQGWDSGNTIYF. In DNA form, the CDR3 reads TGCGCCAGCAGCCAACAAGGCTGGGACTCTGGAAACACCATATATTTT.

This clone was found once. Here the CDR3 reads CASSYSPRDGNEKLFF. CDR3 nucleotides: TGTGCCAGCAGTTACTCGCCTCGGGACGGGAATGAAAAACTGTTTTTT. The chain uses TRBV6-2 or TRBV6-3 and TRBJ1-4; a possible D gene is TRBD1 (5 bases). The CDR3 loop spans 16 amino acids. CDR1 and CDR2 from the germline V gene are MNHEY and SVGEGT. Trimming left V 0 bases short and J 5 bases short, with 13 bases between.

As concerns this clone: This CDR3 is also generated by other DNA sequences in the sample. The CDR3 DNA is TGTGCCAGCAGCCAGGTACGACAGGGCTACGAGCAGTACTTC. It codes for CASSQVRQGYEQYF. The chain is built from TRBV4-2 and TRBJ2-7, with TRBD1 identical over 7 bases. Germline trimming cut 3 bases from V and 3 bases from J; bases unmatched to any gene: 5. CDR3 size: 14 residues. Germline V gene sequence: CDR1 LGHNA, CDR2 YNFKEQ.

This CDR3 reads CASSVGDRGRSPLHF. The DNA for the CDR3 is TGTGCCAGCAGCGTAGGGGACAGGGGCCGGTCACCCCTCCACTTT. The rearrangement links TRBV9 to TRBJ1-6; 10 bases match TRBD1. With V trimmed by 0 bases and J by 10 bases, 4 bases remained unmatched. Germline V CDR1 and CDR2: SGDLS, YYNGEE. The CDR3 sequence is 15 residues long.

J is TRBJ2-5 and V is TRBV6-5; the match to TRBD2 covers 8 bases. The V gene end was trimmed by 1 base and the J gene end by 5 bases; junction bases not matched to a gene: 6. The germline CDR1 and CDR2 sequences are MNHEY and SVGAGI. The CDR3 consists of 15 residues. The CDR3 DNA sequence: TGTGCCAGCAGTTACTTGCGCGGGAGGAGGGAGACCCAGTACTTC. Translating gives CASSYLRGRRETQYF.

The chain joins TRBV9 to TRBJ2-7; D might be TRBD1 (6 bases). The CDR3 consists of 15 residues. Trimming cost V 2 bases and J 3 bases, with 15 bases left between them. The germline V gene has CDR1 SGDLS and CDR2 YYNGEE. The CDR3 coding sequence is TGTGCCAGCAGCGTGGGGGCCCTTGGGGACTACGAGCAGTACTTC. This codes for CASSVGALGDYEQYF. The full variable domain, its missing parts supplied by reference TRBV9 and TRBJ2-7, is DSGVTQTPKHLITATGQRVTLRCSPRSGDLSVYWYQQSLDQGLQFLIQYYNGEERAKGNILERFSAQQFPDLHSELNLSSLELGDSALYFCASSVGALGDYEQYFGPGTRLTVT.

V and J are TRBV30 and TRBJ1-1; weak D call: TRBD1 (5 bases). Germline-derived CDR1 and CDR2 are GTSNPN and SVGIG (reference sequence). Trimming left V 4 bases short and J 4 bases short, with 10 bases between. This CDR3 spans 12 amino acids. The CDR3 here is CAWKPGRTEAFF. DNA for the CDR3: TGTGCCTGGAAACCGGGGCGCACTGAAGCTTTCTTT.

The chain joins TRBV5-1 to TRBJ1-1, with TRBD1 matching 10 bases. CDR1 and CDR2 from the germline V gene are SGHRS and YFSETQ. The CDR3 is 17 amino acids. V lost 2 bases and J lost 12; bases outside the gene matches: 19. The CDR3 region is CASSLGGGTGDIPVPFF. The CDR3 DNA reads as TGCGCCAGCAGCTTAGGGGGAGGGACAGGGGACATCCCTGTTCCTTTCTTT.

The table lists this clone with a count of one. The rearrangement links TRBV15 to TRBJ1-5, with a tentative D call TRBD1 (5 bases). Trimming shortened V by 3 bases and J by 0 bases, and 24 bases separated the two germline ends. The CDR3 is made up of 20 amino acids. Germline CDR1 is LNHNV and CDR2 is YYDKDF (reference sequence). DNA for the CDR3: TGTGCCACCAGCAGCTACGGGGGGTTTGGTGGGACCTATAGCAATCAGCCCCAGCATTTT. This translates into CATSSYGGFGGTYSNQPQHF.

The genes are TRBV13 and TRBJ1-6; D unresolved. With 5 bases removed from V and 5 bases from J, the gap between germline ends came to 7 bases. This CDR3 region has 13 residues. Germline V gene data show CDR1 as PRHDT and CDR2 as FYEKMQ (reference sequence). CDR3 DNA sequence: TGTGCCAGCAGCCGGACCGATAATTCACCCCTCCACTTT. Translating it yields CASSRTDNSPLHF.

The count of this clone is one. The CDR3 spells CASTPLRTRGYTF. DNA for the CDR3: TGTGCCAGCACTCCCTTAAGGACTAGGGGCTACACCTTC. This rearrangement joins TRBV12-3 or TRBV12-4 to TRBJ1-2, with D unresolved. V lost 7 bases, J lost 8 bases, and 17 bases lay in between. The CDR3 is 13 amino acids.

This sequence joins TRBV6-1 and TRBJ1-1; D uncertain. This CDR3 has 16 amino acids. Trimming took 4 bases from V and 2 from J, leaving 17 bases between them. From germline, CDR1 is MNHNS and CDR2 SASEGT. The CDR3 DNA reads as TGTGCCAGCAGTGTTTTATCGGGAGGGCGAAACACTGAAGCTTTCTTT. Encoded protein: CASSVLSGGRNTEAFF.

The chain links TRBV6-4 to TRBJ2-1; D may be TRBD2 (6 bases). The germline CDR1 and CDR2 sequences are MRHNA and SNTAGT. This CDR3 has 14 amino acids. V lost 4 bases to trimming and J lost 4 bases, with 11 bases between them. DNA of the CDR3: TGTGCCAGCAGTGTAGCGGAGAATTACAATGAGCAGTTCTTC. Its translation is CASSVAENYNEQFF.

With regard to this clone: The same CDR3 arises from other DNA sequences in this sample as well. The chain recombines TRBV7-2 with TRBJ1-5; the D gene is possibly TRBD1 (6 bases). Germline loops: CDR1 SGHTA, CDR2 FQGNSA. With 1 base removed from V and 8 bases from J, the gap between germline ends came to 15 bases. The length of the CDR3 is 15 residues. CDR3 amino acids: CASSLGGGPGEPQHF. The CDR3, as DNA: TGTGCCAGCAGCTTAGGGGGGGGGCCGGGAGAGCCCCAGCATTTT.

The chain has TRBV7-9 and TRBJ2-7; 8 nucleotides match TRBD1. The junction had 5 bases not matched to a gene; V was cut back by 5 bases and J by 2 bases. This CDR3 contains 14 residues. Per the germline V gene, CDR1 is SEHNR and CDR2 is FQNEAQ (reference sequence). CDR3 region: CASSAGTGTYEQYF. The CDR3 region has the DNA TGTGCCAGCAGCGCCGGGACAGGTACCTACGAGCAGTACTTC.

The rearrangement links TRBV5-1 to TRBJ2-3, with TRBD2 matching 10 bases. The germline CDR1 and CDR2 sequences are SGHRS and YFSETQ. With 7 bases clipped from V and 6 bases from J, the junction kept 11 bases outside the gene matches. The CDR3 runs 15 residues. The DNA of the CDR3 is TGCGCCAGCGCCGTGGCTAGCGGGGGCCCGGATACGCAGTATTTT. Amino acid sequence: CASAVASGGPDTQYF. Filled out from reference TRBV5-1 and TRBJ2-3, the complete variable domain reads KAGVTQTPRYLIKTRGQQVTLSCSPISGHRSVSWYQQTPGQGLQFLFEYFSETQRNKGNFPGRFSGRQFSNSRSEMNVSTLELGDSALYLCASAVASGGPDTQYFGPGTRLTVL.

In this sample, this clone turned up a few times. The CDR3 loop reads CSVEGLAGSSSYEQYF. The DNA for the CDR3 is TGCAGCGTTGAAGGACTAGCGGGGTCGAGCTCCTACGAGCAGTACTTC. This chain connects TRBV29-1 to TRBJ2-7, with TRBD2 matching 11 bases. V shed 1 base, J shed 0 bases, and the junction held 5 bases outside the gene matches. Germline CDR1 SQVTM, CDR2 ANQGSEA. This CDR3 region has 16 residues.

This clone was observed a few times. The V gene is TRBV6-4, the J gene TRBJ2-2; 7 nucleotides match TRBD2. The CDR3 consists of 14 residues. After removal of 5 bases from V and 3 bases from J, the junction contained 3 bases not matched to a gene. Germline loops: CDR1 MRHNA, CDR2 SNTAGT. CDR3 DNA: TGTGCCAGCAGTCCTAGCGGCGACACCGGGGAGCTGTTTTTT. Protein sequence: CASSPSGDTGELFF.

The rearrangement links TRBV6-2 or TRBV6-3 to TRBJ2-1; TRBD2 agrees at 7 bases. Per germline, CDR1 MNHEY and CDR2 SVGEGT. This CDR3 spans 15 amino acids. V shed 7 bases and J 9 bases; nucleotides not matched to a gene: 15. In nucleotides, the CDR3 is TGTGCCAGCACCCCAGCGGGACCCTCCGTCAGTGAGCAGTTCTTC. Residues: CASTPAGPSVSEQFF.